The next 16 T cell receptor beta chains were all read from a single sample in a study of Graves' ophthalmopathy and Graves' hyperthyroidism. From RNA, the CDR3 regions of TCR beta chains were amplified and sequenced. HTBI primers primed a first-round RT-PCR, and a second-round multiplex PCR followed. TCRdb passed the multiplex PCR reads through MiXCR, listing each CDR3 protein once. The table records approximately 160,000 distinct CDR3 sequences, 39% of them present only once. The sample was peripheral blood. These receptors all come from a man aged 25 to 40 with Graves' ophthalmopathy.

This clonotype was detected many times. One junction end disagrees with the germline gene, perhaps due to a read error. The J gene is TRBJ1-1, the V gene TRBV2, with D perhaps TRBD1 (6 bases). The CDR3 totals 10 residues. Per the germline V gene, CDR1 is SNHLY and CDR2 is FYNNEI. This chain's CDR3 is CASSEARDTF. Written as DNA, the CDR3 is TGTGCCAGCAGTGAAGCCCGGGACACATTT.

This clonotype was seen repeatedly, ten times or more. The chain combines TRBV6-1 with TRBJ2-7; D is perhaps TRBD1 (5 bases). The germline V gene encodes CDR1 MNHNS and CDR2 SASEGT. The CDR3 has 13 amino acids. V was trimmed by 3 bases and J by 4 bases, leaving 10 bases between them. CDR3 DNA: TGTGCCAGCAGTGACAGGGTAGGATACGAGCAGTACTTC. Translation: CASSDRVGYEQYF.

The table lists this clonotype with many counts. In DNA, the CDR3 is TGTGCCTGGGCCGGGGGGGCGTACTCCTACGAGCAGTACTTC. Amino acid sequence: CAWAGGAYSYEQYF. The rearrangement links TRBV30 to TRBJ2-7; 8 bases map to TRBD2. The CDR3 extends over 14 amino acids. V trimming: 5 bases; J trimming: 0 bases; junction bases outside the gene matches: 6. Germline CDR1 reads GTSNPN; CDR2 reads SVGIG (reference sequence).

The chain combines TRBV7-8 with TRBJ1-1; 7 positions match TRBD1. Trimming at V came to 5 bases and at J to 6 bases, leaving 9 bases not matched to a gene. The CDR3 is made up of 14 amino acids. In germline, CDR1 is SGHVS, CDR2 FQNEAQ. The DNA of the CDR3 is TGTGCCAGCAGCCTCTCGGACAGGATAGCTGAAGCTTTCTTT. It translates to CASSLSDRIAEAFF. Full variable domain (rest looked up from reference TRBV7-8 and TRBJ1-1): GAGVSQSPRYKVAKRGQDVALRCDPISGHVSLFWYQQALGQGPEFLTYFQNEAQLDKSGLPSDRFFAERPEGSVSTLKIQRTQQEDSAVYLCASSLSDRIAEAFFGQGTRLTVV.

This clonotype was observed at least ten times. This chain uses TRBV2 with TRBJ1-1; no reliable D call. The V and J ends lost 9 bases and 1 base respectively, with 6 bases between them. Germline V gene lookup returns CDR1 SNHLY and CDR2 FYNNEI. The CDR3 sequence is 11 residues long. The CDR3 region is CARHRNTEAFF. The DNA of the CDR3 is TGTGCCAGACATAGGAACACTGAAGCTTTCTTT.

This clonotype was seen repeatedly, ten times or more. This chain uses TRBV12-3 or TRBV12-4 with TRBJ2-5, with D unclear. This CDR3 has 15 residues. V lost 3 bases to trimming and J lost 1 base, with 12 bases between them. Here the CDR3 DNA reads TGTGCCAGCAGTTTTGGGCGTTCTGGCCAAGAGACCCAGTACTTC. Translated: CASSFGRSGQETQYF.

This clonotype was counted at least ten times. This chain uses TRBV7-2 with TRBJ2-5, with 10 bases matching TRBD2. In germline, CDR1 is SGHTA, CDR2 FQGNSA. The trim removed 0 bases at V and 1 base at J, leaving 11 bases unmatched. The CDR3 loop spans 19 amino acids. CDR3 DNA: TGTGCCAGCAGCTTAGCCAACTTCGGCTCTAGCGGGAGCCAAGAGACCCAGTACTTC. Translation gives CASSLANFGSSGSQETQYF.

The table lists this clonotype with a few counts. CDR3 DNA sequence: TGTGCCAGCAGTTCGAGACGGAGAGCCCAATACGAGCAGTACTTC. Translating it yields CASSSRRRAQYEQYF. J is TRBJ2-7 and V is TRBV12-3 or TRBV12-4; no definite D call. The CDR3 runs 15 residues. The V and J ends lost 4 bases and 4 bases respectively, with 17 bases between them.

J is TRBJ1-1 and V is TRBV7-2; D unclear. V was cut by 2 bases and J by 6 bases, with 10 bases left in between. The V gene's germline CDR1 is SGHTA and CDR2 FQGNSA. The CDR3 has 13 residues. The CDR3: CASSLTMYAEAFF. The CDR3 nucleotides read TGTGCCAGCAGCTTAACCATGTACGCTGAAGCTTTCTTT. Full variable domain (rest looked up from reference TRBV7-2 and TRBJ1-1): GAGVSQSPSNKVTEKGKDVELRCDPISGHTALYWYRQSLGQGLEFLIYFQGNSAPDKSGLPSDRFSAERTGGSVSTLTIQRTQQEDSAVYLCASSLTMYAEAFFGQGTRLTVV.

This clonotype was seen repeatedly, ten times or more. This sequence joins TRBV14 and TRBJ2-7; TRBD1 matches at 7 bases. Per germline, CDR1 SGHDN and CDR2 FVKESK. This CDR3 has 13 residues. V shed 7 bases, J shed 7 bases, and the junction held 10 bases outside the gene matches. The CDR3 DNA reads TGTGCCAGCACCGACAGGGAGATGGGTGAGCAGTACTTC. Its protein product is CASTDREMGEQYF.

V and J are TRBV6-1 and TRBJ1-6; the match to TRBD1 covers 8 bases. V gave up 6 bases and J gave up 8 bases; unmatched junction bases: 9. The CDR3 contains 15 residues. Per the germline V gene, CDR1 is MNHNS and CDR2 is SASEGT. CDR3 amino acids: CASRLTGDGYSPLHF. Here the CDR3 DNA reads TGTGCCAGCAGGTTGACAGGGGACGGTTATTCACCCCTCCACTTT.

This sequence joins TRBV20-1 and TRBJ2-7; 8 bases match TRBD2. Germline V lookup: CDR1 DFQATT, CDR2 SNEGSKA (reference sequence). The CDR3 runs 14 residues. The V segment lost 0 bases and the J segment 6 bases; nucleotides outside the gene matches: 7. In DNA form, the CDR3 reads TGCAGTGCTAGAGATGTGGCGGGAGGTCCCGAGCAGTACTTC. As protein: CSARDVAGGPEQYF.

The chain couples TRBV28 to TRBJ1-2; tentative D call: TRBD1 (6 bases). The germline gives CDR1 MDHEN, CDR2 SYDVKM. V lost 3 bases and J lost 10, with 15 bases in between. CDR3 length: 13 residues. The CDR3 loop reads CASSFGLQGVYTF. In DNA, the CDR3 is TGTGCCAGCAGTTTTGGGCTACAGGGCGTCTACACCTTC.

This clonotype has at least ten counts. CDR3 in amino acids: CASSLGGRGAFF. The CDR3 coding sequence is TGTGCCAGCAGTTTGGGGGGGCGCGGAGCTTTCTTT. The rearrangement links TRBV12-3 or TRBV12-4 to TRBJ1-1; a possible D gene is TRBD1 (6 bases). Trimming shortened V by 3 bases and J by 10 bases, and 12 bases separated the two germline ends. The CDR3 has 12 residues.

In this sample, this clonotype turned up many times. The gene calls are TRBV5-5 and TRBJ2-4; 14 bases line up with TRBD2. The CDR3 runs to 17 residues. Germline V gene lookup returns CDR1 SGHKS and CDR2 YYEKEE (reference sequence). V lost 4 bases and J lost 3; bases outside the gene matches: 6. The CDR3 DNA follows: TGTGCCAGCAGCCCGGGACTAGCGGGAGTGGTCAAAAACATTCAGTACTTC. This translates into CASSPGLAGVVKNIQYF.

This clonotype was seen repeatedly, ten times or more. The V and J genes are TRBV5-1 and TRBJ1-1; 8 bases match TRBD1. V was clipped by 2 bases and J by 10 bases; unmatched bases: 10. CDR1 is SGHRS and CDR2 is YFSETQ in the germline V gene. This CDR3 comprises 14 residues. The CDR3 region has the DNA TGCGCCAGCAGCTTCTCCCGGACAGGGAACGGAGCTTTCTTT. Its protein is CASSFSRTGNGAFF.